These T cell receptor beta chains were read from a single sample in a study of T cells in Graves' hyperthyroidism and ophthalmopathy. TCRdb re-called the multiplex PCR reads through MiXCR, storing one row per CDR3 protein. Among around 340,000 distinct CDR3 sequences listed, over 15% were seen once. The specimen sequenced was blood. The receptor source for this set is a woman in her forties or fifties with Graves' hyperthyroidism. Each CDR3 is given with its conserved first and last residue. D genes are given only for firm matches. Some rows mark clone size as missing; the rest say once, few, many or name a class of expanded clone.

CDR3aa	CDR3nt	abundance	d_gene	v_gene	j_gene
CSARVRERGGAQGYTF	TGCAGTGCTAGAGTCAGGGAGAGGGGGGGCGCACAGGGCTACACCTTC	many	.	TRBV20-1	TRBJ1-2
CASSPIGQGRSYGYTF	TGTGCCAGCAGTCCAATTGGACAGGGAAGATCCTATGGCTACACCTTC	few	TRBD1	TRBV12-3/TRBV12-4	TRBJ1-2
CASSSGQGAEEQYF	TGTGCCAGCAGTTCGGGACAGGGGGCGGAGGAGCAGTACTTC	many	TRBD1	TRBV28	TRBJ2-7
CSAPSSGRGNEQFF	TGCAGTGCTCCTAGTAGCGGGAGAGGGAATGAGCAGTTCTTC	once	TRBD2	TRBV20-1	TRBJ2-1
CATSDKAGSTDTQYF	TGTGCCACCAGTGACAAAGCCGGTAGCACAGATACGCAGTATTTT	few	.	TRBV24-1	TRBJ2-3
CAWSRSSRGETQYF	TGTGCCTGGAGTAGGTCAAGCAGGGGCGAGACCCAGTACTTC	few	.	TRBV30	TRBJ2-5
CAGSRTRDVNEQFF	TGTGCCGGCAGCCGCACCCGGGACGTCAATGAGCAGTTCTTC	.	.	TRBV11-2	TRBJ2-1
CASGTGGGYGYTF	TGTGCCAGTGGGACAGGGGGCGGCTATGGCTACACCTTC	.	TRBD1	TRBV19	TRBJ1-2
CASSHDRGLDTEAFF	TGCGCCAGCAGCCATGACAGGGGTTTGGACACTGAAGCTTTCTTT	few	TRBD1	TRBV4-1	TRBJ1-1
CATSDGTVETQYF	TGTGCCACCAGTGATGGGACGGTGGAGACCCAGTACTTC	few	.	TRBV24-1	TRBJ2-5
CASSGGRGLGGRSYNEQFF	TGTGCCAGTAGTGGTGGCAGGGGGCTGGGGGGTCGGTCCTACAATGAGCAGTTCTTC	few	TRBD1	TRBV19	TRBJ2-1
CASSFMNTEAFF	TGTGCCAGCAGTTTTATGAACACTGAAGCTTTCTTT	many	.	TRBV12-3/TRBV12-4	TRBJ1-1
CSAGTSGSAEQYF	TGCAGTGCTGGGACTAGCGGGAGTGCCGAGCAGTACTTC	many	TRBD2	TRBV20-1	TRBJ2-7
CASNSPGATSSYEQYF	TGTGCCAGCAACTCCCCCGGGGCGACGAGCTCCTACGAGCAGTACTTC	many	.	TRBV2	TRBJ2-7
CASSQTPTTGSPLHF	TGTGCCAGCAGCCAAACGCCGACGACAGGTTCGCCCCTCCACTTT	few	.	TRBV14	TRBJ1-6
CASSPQTGGYEQYF	TGTGCCAGCAGCCCCCAGACAGGGGGCTACGAGCAGTACTTC	.	TRBD1	TRBV9	TRBJ2-7
CASTVLAGGNNEQFF	TGTGCCAGCACCGTACTAGCGGGGGGAAACAATGAGCAGTTCTTC	.	TRBD2	TRBV6-5	TRBJ2-1
CASSSTPGDEQFF	TGTGCCAGCAGCTCCACCCCGGGGGATGAGCAGTTCTTC	many	.	TRBV11-2	TRBJ2-1
CASSPRWASYEQYF	TGTGCCAGCAGCCCCCGCTGGGCCAGCTACGAGCAGTACTTC	many	.	TRBV11-2	TRBJ2-7
CASSQTPSTNEKLFF	TGTGCCAGCAGCCAAACACCTTCAACTAATGAAAAACTGTTTTTT	many	.	TRBV3-1	TRBJ1-4
CASSDSRGSNQPQHF	TGTGCCAGCAGCGACTCCCGGGGCAGCAATCAGCCCCAGCATTTT	many	.	TRBV2	TRBJ1-5
CASNTGIENQPQHF	TGTGCCAGCAATACAGGGATCGAGAATCAGCCCCAGCATTTT	many	.	TRBV2	TRBJ1-5
CASSDGLSVGNTIYF	TGTGCCAGCTCGGACGGTCTGAGTGTGGGAAACACCATATATTTT	many	.	TRBV18	TRBJ1-3
CASSLGSLNTEAFF	TGTGCCAGCTCCTTGGGCAGTTTGAACACTGAAGCTTTCTTT	.	.	TRBV28	TRBJ1-1
CATSNGQRQETQYF	TGTGCCACCTCCAACGGACAGCGACAAGAGACCCAGTACTTC	few	.	TRBV15	TRBJ2-5
CSAGLGAGGSNEQFF	TGCAGTGCTGGCCTAGGGGCGGGAGGGTCCAATGAGCAGTTCTTC	many	TRBD2	TRBV20-1	TRBJ2-1
CASAEGGPAHTQYF	TGTGCCAGCGCCGAGGGAGGGCCCGCGCATACGCAGTATTTT	.	TRBD2	TRBV6-1	TRBJ2-3
CASIPGTNTGELFF	TGTGCCAGCATTCCGGGAACGAACACCGGGGAGCTGTTTTTT	many	.	TRBV12-3/TRBV12-4	TRBJ2-2
CASSYDRGWSYGYTF	TGTGCCAGCAGTTACGACAGGGGATGGAGCTATGGCTACACCTTC	few	TRBD1	TRBV6-5	TRBJ1-2
CASTKTNTGELFF	TGTGCCAGCACAAAAACGAACACCGGGGAGCTGTTTTTT	.	.	TRBV6-2/TRBV6-3	TRBJ2-2
CASSQRELGTEAFF	TGCGCCAGCAGCCAACGGGAGTTAGGCACTGAAGCTTTCTTT	.	.	TRBV4-1	TRBJ1-1
CASRVADDTGNTIYF	TGTGCCAGCCGGGTGGCAGACGATACTGGAAACACCATATATTTT	many	.	TRBV18	TRBJ1-3